These 25 T cell receptor beta chains share one sample of origin, sequenced in a study of blood T cell repertoires in COVID-19. TCRdb's table, derived via immunoSEQ multiplex PCR, lists solely in-frame clones and lacks some. The sample records approximately 130,000 clones, roughly four fifths being singletons. The sequencing sample was made of peripheral blood. The receptors were gathered from a human donor in a cohort sampled during active COVID-19.

The rearrangement uses TRBV14 and TRBJ2-7; maybe TRBD1 (6 bases). This CDR3 region has 11 residues. V dropped 4 bases and J dropped 6 bases, with 7 bases sitting between them. CDR1 and CDR2 (germline): SGHDN, FVKESK. The CDR3 loop reads CASSPGAEQYF. CDR3 DNA sequence: TGTGCCAGCAGCCCAGGGGCCGAGCAGTACTTC.

The chain recombines TRBV6-5 with TRBJ1-2, with 10 bases identical to TRBD1. This CDR3 region has 14 residues. Germline-derived CDR1 and CDR2 are MNHEY and SVGAGI. V trimming: 6 bases; J trimming: 4 bases; junction bases outside the gene matches: 5. Here the CDR3 DNA reads TGTGCCAGCAGGACAGGGGGCTTAGGCTATGGCTACACCTTC. This gives the protein CASRTGGLGYGYTF.

CDR3 sequence (DNA): TGTGCCAGCAGCACAACTTTTTGCAATCAGCCCCAGCATTTT. Amino acids: CASSTTFCNQPQHF. This sequence joins TRBV21-1 and TRBJ1-5. TRBV21-1 counts as a pseudogene. The CDR3 loop spans 14 amino acids.

This chain links TRBV25-1 with TRBJ2-3; possible D gene TRBD1, 5 bases. V lost 1 base to trimming and J lost 0 bases, with 11 bases between them. Germline V gene sequence: CDR1 MGHDK, CDR2 SYGVNS. The CDR3 extends over 16 amino acids. The CDR3 spells CASSEWEGASTDTQYF. The CDR3 DNA sequence: TGTGCCAGCAGTGAATGGGAAGGGGCTAGCACAGATACGCAGTATTTT.

In DNA form, the CDR3 reads TGTGCCAGCAGCTTGGTGGGGGCCTCGGCCTCCTACGAGCAGTACTTC. Its protein is CASSLVGASASYEQYF. This chain joins TRBV5-6 and TRBJ2-7, with a tentative D call TRBD1 (6 bases). There are 16 residues in the CDR3. Germline assignment: CDR1 SGHDT and CDR2 YYEEEE. Trimming removed 0 bases from V and 0 bases from J, with 13 bases in between.

The V call is TRBV7-8, the J call TRBJ2-7; 7 nucleotides line up with TRBD1. CDR1 is SGHVS and CDR2 is FQNEAQ in the germline V gene. The CDR3 is 15 residues long. J was trimmed by 2 bases and V by 1 base; bases with no gene match: 5. CDR3 loop: CASSLGTGSAYEQYF. Here the CDR3 DNA reads TGTGCCAGCAGCTTAGGGACAGGATCGGCCTACGAGCAGTACTTC.

In regard to this clone: One end of the junction is discordant with germline, which a read error may explain. The chain combines TRBV30 with TRBJ1-2, with D tentatively TRBD1 (5 bases). The length of the CDR3 is 11 residues. Germline V CDR1 and CDR2: GTSNPN, SVGIG (reference sequence). The CDR3 sequence is CAYGVDSSPRF. The DNA for the CDR3 is TGTGCTTATGGGGTCGACAGCTCTCCCCGATTC.

This chain connects TRBV5-5 to TRBJ1-2; possible D gene TRBD1, 6 bases. The CDR3 is 13 amino acids. Germline assignment: CDR1 SGHKS and CDR2 YYEKEE (reference sequence). Trimming took 2 bases from V and 2 from J, leaving 7 bases between them. DNA of the CDR3: TGTGCCAGCAGCTTTGGGGGCAACTATGGCTACACCTTC. It is translated as CASSFGGNYGYTF.

The rearrangement uses TRBV27 and TRBJ1-5; D uncertain. This CDR3 is 13 amino acids long. V dropped 2 bases and J dropped 1 base, with 3 bases sitting between them. CDR1 MNHEY and CDR2 SMNVEV come from the germline V gene (reference sequence). The CDR3 sequence is CASSLISNQPQHF. CDR3 nucleotides: TGTGCCAGCAGTTTAATAAGCAATCAGCCCCAGCATTTT.

The V gene is TRBV7-8, the J gene TRBJ1-1; D may be TRBD1 (6 bases). CDR1 and CDR2 (germline): SGHVS, FQNEAQ. Trimming cost V 3 bases and J 4 bases, with 27 bases left between them. There are 19 residues in the CDR3. CDR3 residues: CASSFSPGITGLRGTEAFF. The CDR3 DNA reads TGTGCCAGCAGCTTCAGTCCCGGAATTACAGGGCTCCGAGGCACTGAAGCTTTCTTT.

This clone was picked up a small number of times. The chain couples TRBV6-5 to TRBJ1-6; tentatively, D is TRBD1 (5 bases). Trimming stripped 6 bases from V and 7 bases from J, with 13 bases between. Germline values: CDR1 MNHEY, CDR2 SVGAGI. This CDR3 region has 14 residues. The CDR3 DNA reads as TGTGCCAGCAGGACCGACAGAGGCAATTCACCCCTCCACTTT. Encoded protein: CASRTDRGNSPLHF.

This chain uses TRBV29-1 with TRBJ2-7; the match to TRBD1 covers 9 bases. Germline V gene lookup returns CDR1 SQVTM and CDR2 ANQGSEA. J lost 3 bases, V lost 7 bases, and 7 bases had no gene match. The CDR3 is 13 amino acids. The CDR3 loop is CSARGQGLYEQYF. The CDR3 nucleotides read TGCAGCGCCCGCGGACAGGGGCTCTACGAGCAGTACTTC.

The chain links TRBV15 to TRBJ2-3, with 12 bases that match TRBD2. CDR1 is LNHNV and CDR2 is YYDKDF in the germline V gene (reference sequence). The length of the CDR3 is 16 residues. Trimming at V came to 2 bases and at J to 4 bases, leaving 4 bases not matched to a gene. For the CDR3, the DNA is TGTGCCACCAGCAGAACTAGCGGGGGGTGGTCAGATACGCAGTATTTT. Encoded protein: CATSRTSGGWSDTQYF.

The rearrangement uses TRBV27 and TRBJ2-7, with D possibly being TRBD2 (5 bases). The CDR3 runs to 13 residues. The germline V and J ends were trimmed by 6 bases and 3 bases, with 12 bases remaining between them. Germline V CDR1 and CDR2: MNHEY, SMNVEV (reference sequence). The DNA of the CDR3 is TGTGCCAGCAGCCCTGGACTCTTCTACGAGCAGTACTTC. Protein product: CASSPGLFYEQYF.

The V call is TRBV29-1, the J call TRBJ1-4; D unclear. Per the germline V gene, CDR1 is SQVTM and CDR2 is ANQGSEA. Trimming removed 7 bases at V and 8 bases at J, with 17 bases between. This CDR3 region has 13 residues. CDR3 in amino acids: CSAGGRVGEKLFF. In DNA, the CDR3 is TGCAGCGCCGGAGGCCGGGTGGGGGAAAAACTGTTTTTT.

The V call is TRBV6-5, the J call TRBJ2-7; 7 nucleotides match TRBD1. Germline trimming cut 8 bases from V and 5 bases from J; bases unmatched to any gene: 6. The CDR3 has 12 residues. Germline assignment: CDR1 MNHEY and CDR2 SVGAGI. The chain's CDR3 is CASADRVNEQYF. In DNA, the CDR3 is TGTGCCAGCGCCGACAGGGTCAACGAGCAGTACTTC.

This clone has only one observation. The rearrangement links TRBV20-1 to TRBJ2-3, with 9 bases identical to TRBD1. CDR1 DFQATT and CDR2 SNEGSKA come from the germline V gene (reference sequence). The V segment lost 3 bases and the J segment 2 bases; nucleotides outside the gene matches: 9. The CDR3 length is 16 residues. CDR3 region: CSASSGQGPHTDTQYF. The CDR3 coding sequence is TGCAGTGCTAGTTCCGGACAGGGGCCCCACACAGATACGCAGTATTTT.

The chain is built from TRBV6-2 or TRBV6-3 and TRBJ2-6, with D possibly being TRBD1 (5 bases). The germline V and J ends were trimmed by 2 bases and 0 bases, with 14 bases remaining between them. Germline CDR1 reads MNHEY; CDR2 reads SVGEGT. The CDR3 is 18 amino acids. The CDR3 DNA sequence: TGTGCCAGCAGTTACCTTGGCAGGGAAGGCTCTGGGGCCAACGTCCTGACTTTC. It yields the protein CASSYLGREGSGANVLTF.

The V gene is TRBV6-5, the J gene TRBJ1-2; TRBD1 aligns across 10 bases. Germline V CDR1 and CDR2: MNHEY, SVGAGI. Trimming took 6 bases from V and 3 from J; bases not matched to a gene: 7. The CDR3 totals 15 residues. The DNA for the CDR3 is TGTGCCAGCAGAGCGACAGGGGGCCTAGACTATGGCTACACCTTC. It is translated as CASRATGGLDYGYTF.

The sample holds a few counts of this clone. The chain recombines TRBV21-1 with TRBJ2-7; no check of the table's D call, TRBD1, against the DNA was made. TRBV21-1 is assigned pseudogene status. CDR3 length: 14 residues. The CDR3 DNA reads as TGTGCCAGCAGCAAAACAGGGGAAGAGTACGAGCAGTACTTC. Its translation: CASSKTGEEYEQYF.

This clone was recorded only once. The chain has TRBV11-2 and TRBJ2-1; the match to TRBD2 covers 10 bases. V lost 4 bases to trimming and J lost 7 bases; unmatched junction nucleotides: 10. The CDR3 spans 16 residues. Germline loops: CDR1 SGHAT, CDR2 FQNNGV. This CDR3 reads CASSSLAGGWGNEQFF. In DNA, the CDR3 is TGTGCCAGCAGCTCCTTAGCGGGGGGTTGGGGGAATGAGCAGTTCTTC.

This chain connects TRBV1 to TRBJ1-2. TRBV1 is noted as a pseudogene. This CDR3 is built from 13 residues. CDR3 sequence (DNA): TGCACCAGCAGCCAAGAGGGGGGGTATGGCTACACCTTC. It translates to CTSSQEGGYGYTF.

This chain uses TRBV9 with TRBJ2-5; 7 nucleotides align to TRBD2. Unmatched junction bases numbered 8, after V lost 1 base and J lost 5 bases. Germline loops: CDR1 SGDLS, CDR2 YYNGEE. The CDR3 contains 15 residues. In DNA, the CDR3 is TGTGCCAGCAGCGTAATGGACGGACTAGGGGAGACCCAGTACTTC. It yields the protein CASSVMDGLGETQYF. Full variable domain (rest looked up from reference TRBV9 and TRBJ2-5): DSGVTQTPKHLITATGQRVTLRCSPRSGDLSVYWYQQSLDQGLQFLIQYYNGEERAKGNILERFSAQQFPDLHSELNLSSLELGDSALYFCASSVMDGLGETQYFGPGTRLLVL.

This clone was seen once. The chain is built from TRBV4-1 and TRBJ2-3, with a possible D match to TRBD2 (5 bases). V was trimmed by 1 base and J by 0 bases, leaving 20 bases between them. CDR1 and CDR2 from the germline V gene are MGHRA and YSYEKL. The CDR3 consists of 19 residues. The CDR3 loop reads CASSQVGSWPPSSTDTQYF. In DNA form, the CDR3 reads TGCGCCAGCAGCCAAGTGGGGAGTTGGCCCCCTTCGAGCACAGATACGCAGTATTTT.

CDR3 bases: TGCGCCAGCAGCTCACAGGGGCCGGGGACTGAAGCTTTCTTT. It encodes CASSSQGPGTEAFF. This sequence joins TRBV5-1 and TRBJ1-1; 7 nucleotides agree with TRBD1. There are 14 residues in the CDR3. Germline CDR1 and CDR2: SGHRS and YFSETQ. The junction had 7 bases not matched to a gene; V was cut back by 3 bases and J by 5 bases.